The clone carrying this TCR beta chain showed up many times. The antigen remains undetermined. Amplification of TCR beta CDR3 regions used RNA transcripts. An opening RT-PCR round employed HTBI primers and preceded a second-round multiplex PCR. Via MiXCR, TCRdb re-called the multiplex PCR reads, giving one row per CDR3 protein. There are a few hundred thousand distinct CDR3 sequences in the sample; 20% to 25% occur only once, and 43% lies in the top ten. This sample is drawn from a study of Graves' ophthalmopathy and Graves' hyperthyroidism. Turning to the study itself: Peripheral blood was collected at initial diagnosis, before any treatment.

All donors with ophthalmopathy were recorded as having moderate-to-severe activity, CAS ≥3, NOSPECS ≥4 and a duration under 3 months. The study's findings and limits: Ophthalmopathy progression cases were predicted by the model with 70.59% sensitivity and 72% to 80% specificity. Built on 13 signatures, a model told ophthalmopathy apart from stable hyperthyroidism with 85% to 90% sensitivity and almost 84% specificity.

The TCR was taken from a woman in her forties or fifties with Graves' ophthalmopathy. Sample: peripheral blood.

DNA for the CDR3: TGTGCCAGCAGTCTCCGGACGGCGGATAGCAATCAGCCCCAGCATTTT. As protein: CASSLRTADSNQPQHF. The gene calls are TRBV6-9 and TRBJ1-5; D is uncertain. Germline V CDR1 and CDR2: MNHGY, SVAAGI. The CDR3 is made up of 16 amino acids. Trimming took 5 bases from V and 0 from J, leaving 14 bases between them.